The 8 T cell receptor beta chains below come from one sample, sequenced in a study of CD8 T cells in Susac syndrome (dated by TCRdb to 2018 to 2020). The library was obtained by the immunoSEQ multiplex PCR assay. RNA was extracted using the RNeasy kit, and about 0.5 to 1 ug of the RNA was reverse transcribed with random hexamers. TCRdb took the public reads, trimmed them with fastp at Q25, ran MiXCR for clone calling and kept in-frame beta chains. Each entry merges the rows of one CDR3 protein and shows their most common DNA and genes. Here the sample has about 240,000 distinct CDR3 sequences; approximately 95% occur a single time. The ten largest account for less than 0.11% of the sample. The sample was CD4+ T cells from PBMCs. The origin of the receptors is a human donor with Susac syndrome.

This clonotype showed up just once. The CDR3 sequence: CASSYGQGAYEQYF. For the CDR3, the DNA is TGTGCCAGCAGTTATGGACAGGGGGCCTACGAGCAGTACTTC. The chain links TRBV6-5 to TRBJ2-7; TRBD1 matches at 10 bases. Germline CDR1 is MNHEY and CDR2 is SVGAGI. Trimming took 3 bases from V and 2 from J; bases not matched to a gene: 1. The CDR3 is 14 amino acids.

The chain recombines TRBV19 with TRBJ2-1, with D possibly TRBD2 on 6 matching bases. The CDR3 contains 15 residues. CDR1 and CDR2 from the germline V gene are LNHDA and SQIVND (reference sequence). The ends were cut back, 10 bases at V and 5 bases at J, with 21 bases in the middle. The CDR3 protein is CATGGWREGNNEQFF. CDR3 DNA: TGTGCCACTGGGGGATGGAGGGAAGGTAACAATGAGCAGTTCTTC.

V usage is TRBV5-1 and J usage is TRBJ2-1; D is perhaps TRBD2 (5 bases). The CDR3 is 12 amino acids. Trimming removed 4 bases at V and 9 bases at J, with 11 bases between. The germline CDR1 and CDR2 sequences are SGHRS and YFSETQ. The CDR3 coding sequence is TGCGCCAGCAGCGTTCGAGCGGCTGAGCAGTTCTTC. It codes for CASSVRAAEQFF.

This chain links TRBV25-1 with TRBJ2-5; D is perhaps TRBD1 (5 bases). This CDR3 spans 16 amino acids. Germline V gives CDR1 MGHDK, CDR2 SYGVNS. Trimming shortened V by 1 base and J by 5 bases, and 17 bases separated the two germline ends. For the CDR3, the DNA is TGTGCCAGCAGTGAATCCTCGGGCAGGGATGAGGAGACCCAGTACTTC. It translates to CASSESSGRDEETQYF.

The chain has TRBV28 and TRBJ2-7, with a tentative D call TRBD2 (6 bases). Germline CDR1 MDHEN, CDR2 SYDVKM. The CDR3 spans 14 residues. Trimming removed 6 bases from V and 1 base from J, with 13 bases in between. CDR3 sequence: CASRNGGSSYEQYF. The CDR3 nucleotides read TGTGCCAGCAGGAACGGGGGTTCGTCCTACGAGCAGTACTTC.

The CDR3 region is CASSHPNTRRGNEQFF. CDR3 in DNA: TGCGCCAGCAGCCATCCTAACACGAGGCGGGGGAATGAGCAGTTCTTC. The gene calls are TRBV4-1 and TRBJ2-1; TRBD2 matches at 7 bases. The CDR3 is 16 residues long. CDR1 and CDR2 (germline): MGHRA, YSYEKL. The J segment lost 7 bases and the V segment lost 3 bases, leaving 12 bases of the junction unmatched.

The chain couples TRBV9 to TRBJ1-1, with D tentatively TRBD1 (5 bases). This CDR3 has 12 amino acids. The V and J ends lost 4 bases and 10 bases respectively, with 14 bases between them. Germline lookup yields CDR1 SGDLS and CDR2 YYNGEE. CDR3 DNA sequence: TGTGCCAGCAGCACCGGGACGGCAGGAGCTTTCTTT. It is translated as CASSTGTAGAFF.

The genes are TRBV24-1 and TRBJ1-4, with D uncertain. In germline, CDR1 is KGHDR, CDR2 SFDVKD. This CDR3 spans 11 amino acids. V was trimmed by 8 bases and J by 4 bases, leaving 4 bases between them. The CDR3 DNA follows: TGTGCCACCAAACATAATGAAAAACTGTTTTTT. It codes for CATKHNEKLFF.